This T cell receptor beta chain emerged from a study of CD8+ T cells in alopecia areata. As for the study in general: Treatment of the treated patients consisted of oral tofacitinib, 5 to 10 mg twice daily. Regarding the study as a whole: Sequences from scalp samples also cover resident alphabeta T cells of normal skin.

Of note for this clone: Its antigen remains unidentified.

cDNA reverse transcribed from extracted RNA served as the sequencing template. The data were produced by immunoSEQ multiplex PCR, yet TCRdb's version contains in-frame clones alone and is incomplete. This table holds fewer than 200,000 clones, 50% to 60% found once. This material consisted of CD4+ T cells sorted from blood, taken at week 0. The sequence derives from a human donor with alopecia areata.

CDR3 region: CASGGPYEKLFF. CDR3 in DNA: TGTGCCAGTGGAGGGCCCTACGAAAAACTGTTTTTT. The genes are TRBV19 and TRBJ1-4, with D uncertain. CDR1 is LNHDA and CDR2 is SQIVND in the germline V gene (reference sequence). The length of the CDR3 is 12 residues. Deletions cut 8 bases from V and 8 bases from J, with 12 bases between.